This T cell receptor (beta chain) was recorded in a study of blood T cell repertoires in COVID-19 (dated by TCRdb to the early 2020s). The study in broad terms: Samples from collaborators originated in the United States, Italy and Spain and spanned both the acute and convalescent phases of COVID-19. The prospective study material was composed of cDNA or gDNA derived from T cells, B-cell-depleted T cells, or PBMCs. The dataset comprised deeply sampled blood TCRbeta repertoires from subjects exposed to, actively infected with, or recovered from COVID-19. The repertoires were released in a freely available public database meant as a resource for research on the immune response to SARS-CoV-2. Samples came from the ongoing ImmuneRACE study (first 160 participants) plus 1,254 subjects from 6 global collaborators. A de-identified subject ID, COVID-19 status, age in years and sex were almost always included in the sample metadata. Where available, HLA class I and class II types were obtained from metadata supplied by the sample provider rather than from assay-based typing. What the authors observed across the whole study: Clinical and demographic metadata were provided uncurated, with the amount varying by source and participant.

To note about this clone: Its antigen has not been determined. No qualities accompany the bases; no much larger clone lies one base away.

Collaborating institutions collected whole blood in K2EDTA tubes following their own protocols. For TCRbeta analysis, collaborator samples were shipped as frozen whole blood, as isolated PBMCs, or as DNA extracted from either sample type. TCRbeta CDR3 regions were amplified from genomic DNA using the immunoSEQ Assay, a bias-controlled multiplex PCR. From the authors' description of their analysis: Within the assay, amplification of reference gene primers was used to estimate how many nucleated cells each sample contained. To quantify the absolute abundance of each unique TCRbeta CDR3 rearrangement, sequence reads were collapsed and filtered. For each sample, productive Simpson clonality was calculated by taking the square root of Simpson's diversity index across productive rearrangements. What TCRdb holds here is the immuneACCESS table cut down to in-frame rearrangements. Part of the clones is not present; checked against another copy, under half of the missing clones reflect an unresolved V gene, and the others are unexplained. V and J calls and clone size are as listed in that table; D and trimming were resolved from the DNA. This sample lists fewer than 250,000 clones; roughly four fifths were detected once. The top ten hold about 4.4% of the sample.

Taken from the germline V gene (reference sequence), the CDR1 and CDR2 loops are LGHDT and YNNKEL. After removal of 3 bases from V and 0 bases from J, the junction retains 4 bases not matched to a gene. The CDR3, cysteine through phenylalanine, is 15 amino acids long. Kept here is only the CDR3 DNA, which spans 45 bases and is read in frame from base 1. Sequencing was done on a sample of peripheral blood. The clonotype originates from a woman aged 70-85 years with acute or convalescent COVID-19. The V gene is TRBV3-1 (or the pseudogene TRBV3-2) and the J gene is TRBJ1-1, and TRBD1 matches 7 of the central bases. DNA sequence: TGTGCCAGCAGCCAGGGGGACAGCCTGAACACTGAAGCTTTCTTT. The translation is CASSQGDSLNTEAFF.